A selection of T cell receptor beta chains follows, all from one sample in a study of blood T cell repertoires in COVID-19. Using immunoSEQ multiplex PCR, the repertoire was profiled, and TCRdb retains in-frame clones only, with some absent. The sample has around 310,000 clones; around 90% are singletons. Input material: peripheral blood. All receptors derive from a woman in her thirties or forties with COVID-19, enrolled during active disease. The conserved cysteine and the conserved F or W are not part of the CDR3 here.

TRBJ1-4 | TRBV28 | ASSLSGASEKLF
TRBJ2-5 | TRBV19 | ASRSRGLETQY
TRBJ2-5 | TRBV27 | ASRPDRGDRETQY
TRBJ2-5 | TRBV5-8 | ASSAGRPGGQETQY
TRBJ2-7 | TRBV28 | ASSRQGKAYEQY
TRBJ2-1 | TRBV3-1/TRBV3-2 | ASSDTGLNEQF
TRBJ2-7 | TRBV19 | ASRGRADEQY
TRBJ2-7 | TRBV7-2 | ASSSPYRAQY
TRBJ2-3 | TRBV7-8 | ASSPVLASGHTDTQY
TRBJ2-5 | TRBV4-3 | ASSPNPPGVQETQY
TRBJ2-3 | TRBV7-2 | ASSLAGVAITQY
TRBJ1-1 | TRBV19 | ASSLLNTEAF
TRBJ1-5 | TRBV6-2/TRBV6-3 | ASTPVGVQQPQH
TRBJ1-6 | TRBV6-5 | ASSRGGKNSPLH
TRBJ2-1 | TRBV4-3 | ASSQQTRWLNNEQF
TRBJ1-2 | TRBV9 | ASSVGADPYGYT
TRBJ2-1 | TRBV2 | ASNPGTSGGYNEQF
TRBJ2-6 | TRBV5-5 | ASSLTGDSGANVLT
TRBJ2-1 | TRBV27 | ASINQGGSRGEQF
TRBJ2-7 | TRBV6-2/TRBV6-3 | ASSYFPGEKIDYEQY